The clone carrying this T cell receptor beta chain was counted ten times or more. The data are from a study of regulatory T cells in long-lasting Graves disease. Time point defined: newly diagnosed GD, antithyroid drugs for less than 3 months. Making the TCR library involved RNA that had been extracted from PBMCs. The length of the CDR3 is 14 residues. Per the germline V gene, CDR1 is MNHNS and CDR2 is SASEGT. With 5 bases removed from V and 0 bases from J, the gap between germline ends came to 10 bases. HTBI primers from iRepertoire and Arm-PCR of CDR3 regions yielded the TCR beta libraries. TCRdb called the multiplex PCR reads again in MiXCR, with one record for every CDR3 protein. This sample has hundreds of thousands of distinct CDR3 sequences, with about 15% found just once. These same records also appear under a second study, on T cells in Graves' hyperthyroidism and ophthalmopathy.

The chain employs TRBV6-1 and TRBJ1-1; D unresolved. The specimen comprised peripheral blood mononuclear cells (PBMCs), sampled at new diagnosis, from a patient treated with antithyroid drugs. The clonotype comes from a woman aged 30 to 39 with Graves disease. The CDR3: CASSPRPLNTEAFF. The CDR3 DNA sequence: TGTGCCAGCAGTCCTCGGCCCCTGAACACTGAAGCTTTCTTT.